This TCR beta chain was profiled in a study of regulatory T cells in long-lasting Graves disease. A note on this clonotype: What it binds is not known.

Germline CDR1 reads LGHNT; CDR2 reads FRNRAP. V was pared by 7 bases and J by 6 bases, with 13 bases between. This CDR3 region has 12 residues. Findings and caveats of the study: There was favoring of TRBV28, TRBJ1-2 and TRBJ2-5 in persistent disease.

Time point meaning: persistent/refractory GD, antithyroid drugs over 5 years with positive TRAb. Construction of the TCR library relied on RNA isolated from PBMCs. For TCR beta, libraries came from iRepertoire HTBI primers and Arm-PCR of CDR3 regions. MiXCR was run by TCRdb on the multiplex PCR reads, yielding one entry per CDR3 protein. The sample contains hundreds of thousands of distinct CDR3 sequences, around 32% of which appear only once. Source: peripheral blood mononuclear cells (PBMCs), taken when the disease was refractory, from a patient treated with antithyroid drugs. The sequence came from a female donor with Graves disease. The rearrangement joins TRBV12-5 to TRBJ2-7; D gene uncertain. The CDR3 DNA reads as TGTGCTAGTGCCCCAGGTAGCAGCGAGCAGTACTTC. It is translated as CASAPGSSEQYF.